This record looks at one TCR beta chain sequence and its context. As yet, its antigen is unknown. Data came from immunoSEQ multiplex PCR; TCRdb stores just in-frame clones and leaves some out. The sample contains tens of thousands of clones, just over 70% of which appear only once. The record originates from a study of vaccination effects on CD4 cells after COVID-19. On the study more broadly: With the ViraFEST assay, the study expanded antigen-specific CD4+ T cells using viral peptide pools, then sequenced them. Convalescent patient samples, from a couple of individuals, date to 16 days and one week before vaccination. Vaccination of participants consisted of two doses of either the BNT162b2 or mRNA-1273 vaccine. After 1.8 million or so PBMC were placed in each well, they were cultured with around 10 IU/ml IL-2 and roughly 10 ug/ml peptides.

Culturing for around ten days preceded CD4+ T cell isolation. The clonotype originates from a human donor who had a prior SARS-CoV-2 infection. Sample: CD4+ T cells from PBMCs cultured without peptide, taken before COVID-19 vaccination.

The CDR3, as DNA: TGTGCCAGCAGCTTAACAGGTTATCAGCCCCAGCATTTT. Protein: CASSLTGYQPQHF. This chain joins TRBV7-2 and TRBJ1-5, with D maybe TRBD1 (5 bases). Per germline, CDR1 SGHTA and CDR2 FQGNSA. V lost 2 bases to trimming and J lost 5 bases, with 7 bases between them. CDR3 length: 13 residues.